This T cell receptor (beta chain) was sequenced during a study of blood T cells in healthy people across ages. CDR3 length: 13 residues. CDR1 SGHAT and CDR2 FQNNGV come from the germline V gene. Of note for this clonotype: The antigen remains unidentified.

Overall study results and limits: Both higher diversity and more naive CD4+ cells marked long-lived donors when set against aged donors. The study regarded diversity estimates from one million T cells as underestimates.

For the second PCR, which ran for 7 to 11 cycles, a sample-barcoded 5' primer and a J-beta primer mix were used. TCRdb used MiXCR to reprocess the 5' RACE reads, holding one entry per CDR3 protein. The sample has about 780,000 distinct CDR3 sequences; about half are singletons. Sequences were obtained from blood. The chain joins TRBV11-2 to TRBJ2-7, with D maybe TRBD1 (6 bases). Judging by the DNA end, TRBJ2-5 fits better; the J call may be wrong. The clonotype comes from an elderly man in good health. In DNA, the CDR3 is TGTGCCAGCAGCAGGGACATGGAAGAGACCCAGTACTTC. This codes for CASSRDMEETQYF.